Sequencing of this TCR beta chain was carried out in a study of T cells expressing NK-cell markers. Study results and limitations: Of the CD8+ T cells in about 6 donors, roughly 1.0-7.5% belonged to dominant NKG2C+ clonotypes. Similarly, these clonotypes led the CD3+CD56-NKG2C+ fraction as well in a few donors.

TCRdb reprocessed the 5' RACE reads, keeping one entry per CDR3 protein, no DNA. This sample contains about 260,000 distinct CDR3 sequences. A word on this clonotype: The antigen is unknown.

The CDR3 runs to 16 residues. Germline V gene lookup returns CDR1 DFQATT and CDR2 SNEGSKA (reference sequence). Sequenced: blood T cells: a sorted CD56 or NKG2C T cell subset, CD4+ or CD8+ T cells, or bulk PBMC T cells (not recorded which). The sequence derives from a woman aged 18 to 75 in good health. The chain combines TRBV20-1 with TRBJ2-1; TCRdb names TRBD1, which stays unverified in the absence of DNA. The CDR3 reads CSARGRGKSSYNEQFF.